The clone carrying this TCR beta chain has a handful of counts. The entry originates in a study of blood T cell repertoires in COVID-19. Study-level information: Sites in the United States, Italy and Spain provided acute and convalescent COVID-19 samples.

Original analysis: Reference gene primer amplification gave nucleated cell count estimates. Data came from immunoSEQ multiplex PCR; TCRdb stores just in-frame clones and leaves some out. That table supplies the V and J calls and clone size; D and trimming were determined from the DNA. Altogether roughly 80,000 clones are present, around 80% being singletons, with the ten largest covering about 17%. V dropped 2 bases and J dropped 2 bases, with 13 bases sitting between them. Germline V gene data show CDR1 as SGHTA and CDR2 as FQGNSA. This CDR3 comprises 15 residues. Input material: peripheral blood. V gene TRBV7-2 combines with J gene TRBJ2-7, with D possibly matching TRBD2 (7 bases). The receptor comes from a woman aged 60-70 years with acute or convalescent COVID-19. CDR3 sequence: CASSLRFGGPYEQYF. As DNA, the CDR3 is TGTGCCAGCAGCTTAAGGTTCGGGGGGCCCTACGAGCAGTACTTC.